The rows below give T cell receptor beta chains drawn from one sample of a study of blood T cell repertoires in COVID-19. Repertoires were generated with immunoSEQ multiplex PCR, while TCRdb's copy carries only in-frame clones and drops some. The sample yields under 100,000 clones, more than 75% seen once. The sample comprised peripheral blood. The receptors come from a woman of 80 years or more with active or convalescent COVID-19. CDR3s include the opening cysteine and the closing phenylalanine or tryptophan. The order of the fields is clone size, D gene, J gene, V gene, CDR3 DNA, CDR3 protein. D genes are given only for firm matches. The size field is filled for only some rows; it gives once, few, many or a size class.

clone_size: .; d_call: TRBD2; j_call: TRBJ2-1; v_call: TRBV4-3; cdr3_nt: TGCGCCAGCAGCCGAGTACTAGCGGCTAGTAGGGATGAGCAGTTCTTC; cdr3_aa: CASSRVLAASRDEQFF
clone_size: .; d_call: TRBD1; j_call: TRBJ2-3; v_call: TRBV29-1; cdr3_nt: TGCAGCGAGTTGGACAGGTCCCGCACAGATACGCAGTATTTT; cdr3_aa: CSELDRSRTDTQYF
clone_size: few; d_call: .; j_call: TRBJ2-2; v_call: TRBV29-1; cdr3_nt: TGCAGCGTTGACAGGATAAACACCGGGGAGCTGTTTTTT; cdr3_aa: CSVDRINTGELFF
clone_size: once; d_call: .; j_call: TRBJ1-5; v_call: TRBV12-3/TRBV12-4; cdr3_nt: TGTGCCAGCAGTTTCTCCGGGGGGCCCCAGCATTTT; cdr3_aa: CASSFSGGPQHF
clone_size: .; d_call: .; j_call: TRBJ1-2; v_call: TRBV27; cdr3_nt: TGTGCCAGCAGTCCGCGGACAGCTAACTATGGCTACACCTTC; cdr3_aa: CASSPRTANYGYTF
clone_size: .; d_call: .; j_call: TRBJ2-7; v_call: TRBV6-2/TRBV6-3; cdr3_nt: TGTGCCAGCAGTTACTCGAGGACAGTTTACTACGAGCAGTACTTC; cdr3_aa: CASSYSRTVYYEQYF
clone_size: .; d_call: .; j_call: TRBJ2-1; v_call: TRBV29-1; cdr3_nt: TGCAGCGTTGAAATGGCATACTACAATGAGCAGTTCTTC; cdr3_aa: CSVEMAYYNEQFF
clone_size: .; d_call: .; j_call: TRBJ2-5; v_call: TRBV7-3; cdr3_nt: TGTGCCAGCAGCAAGGCTGGGGCCCAAGAGACCCAGTACTTC; cdr3_aa: CASSKAGAQETQYF
clone_size: .; d_call: .; j_call: TRBJ1-2; v_call: TRBV7-8; cdr3_nt: TGTGCCAGCAGCTTTCTAGACAGGCTCTATGGCTACACCTTC; cdr3_aa: CASSFLDRLYGYTF
clone_size: .; d_call: .; j_call: TRBJ2-7; v_call: TRBV25-1; cdr3_nt: TGTGCCAGCAGTGAGGCGGGGGCGCGGGTCTACGAGCAGTACTTC; cdr3_aa: CASSEAGARVYEQYF
clone_size: .; d_call: TRBD1; j_call: TRBJ1-2; v_call: TRBV7-9; cdr3_nt: TGTGCCAGCAGAGGGGACAGGGGAAAGAACTATGGCTACACCTTC; cdr3_aa: CASRGDRGKNYGYTF
clone_size: .; d_call: TRBD1; j_call: TRBJ1-1; v_call: TRBV19; cdr3_nt: TGTGCCAGTAGTTACAGGGGAGGAAGAACTGAAGCTTTCTTT; cdr3_aa: CASSYRGGRTEAFF
clone_size: .; d_call: TRBD2; j_call: TRBJ2-7; v_call: TRBV5-4; cdr3_nt: TGTGCCAGCAGCACCGGGGGGGGGTCGTTCAACGAGCAGTACTTC; cdr3_aa: CASSTGGGSFNEQYF
clone_size: .; d_call: .; j_call: TRBJ2-7; v_call: TRBV28; cdr3_nt: TGTGCCAGCAGTTTAATATCCAGGATCCACCTCTATGACGAGCAGTACTTC; cdr3_aa: CASSLISRIHLYDEQYF
clone_size: .; d_call: .; j_call: TRBJ1-3; v_call: TRBV12-5; cdr3_nt: TGTGCTAGTGGTTCCGGACTGGATGGAAACACCATATATTTT; cdr3_aa: CASGSGLDGNTIYF
clone_size: .; d_call: .; j_call: TRBJ1-4; v_call: TRBV5-1; cdr3_nt: TGCGCCAGCAGCTTGGCGACAGCCGATGAAAAACTGTTTTTT; cdr3_aa: CASSLATADEKLFF
clone_size: .; d_call: TRBD2; j_call: TRBJ2-3; v_call: TRBV10-3; cdr3_nt: TGTGCCATCAGGGCGGGGGGCCCTCTCACAGATACGCAGTATTTT; cdr3_aa: CAIRAGGPLTDTQYF
clone_size: once; d_call: .; j_call: TRBJ1-3; v_call: TRBV30; cdr3_nt: TGTGCCTGTACAGTCACTGGAAACACCATATATTTT; cdr3_aa: CACTVTGNTIYF
clone_size: once; d_call: .; j_call: TRBJ2-2; v_call: TRBV21-1; cdr3_nt: TGTGCCAGCAGCAAAGCGCGGGACGGGGAGCTGTTTTTT; cdr3_aa: CASSKARDGELFF
clone_size: .; d_call: .; j_call: TRBJ1-2; v_call: TRBV28; cdr3_nt: TGTGCCAGCTCTCGCGTAGATGGCTACACCTTC; cdr3_aa: CASSRVDGYTF
clone_size: .; d_call: .; j_call: TRBJ2-2; v_call: TRBV24-1; cdr3_nt: TGTGCCACCAGTAGGGGCACCGGGGAGCTGTTTTTT; cdr3_aa: CATSRGTGELFF
clone_size: .; d_call: .; j_call: TRBJ1-6; v_call: TRBV28; cdr3_nt: TGTGCCAGCAATAATGCGGGATGGGATTCACCCCTCCACTTT; cdr3_aa: CASNNAGWDSPLHF
clone_size: once; d_call: .; j_call: TRBJ2-7; v_call: TRBV27; cdr3_nt: TGTGCCAGCAGTATAGGACAGTACTACGAGCAGTACTTC; cdr3_aa: CASSIGQYYEQYF
clone_size: .; d_call: .; j_call: TRBJ2-1; v_call: TRBV30; cdr3_nt: TGTGCCCACGCCCTCTCAGGGGGAGGATACAATGAGCAGTTCTTC; cdr3_aa: CAHALSGGGYNEQFF
clone_size: .; d_call: TRBD2; j_call: TRBJ2-1; v_call: TRBV28; cdr3_nt: TGTGCCAGCAGTCGGGGGGGCTCCTCCTACAATGAGCAGTTCTTC; cdr3_aa: CASSRGGSSYNEQFF
clone_size: .; d_call: .; j_call: TRBJ2-2; v_call: TRBV5-6; cdr3_nt: TGTGCCAGCAGCTCCAGGGGTCGCACCGGGGAGCTGTTTTTT; cdr3_aa: CASSSRGRTGELFF
clone_size: .; d_call: TRBD1; j_call: TRBJ1-2; v_call: TRBV6-5; cdr3_nt: TGTGCCAGCAAAACCGGGACAGAGGGTGGCTACACCTTC; cdr3_aa: CASKTGTEGGYTF
clone_size: .; d_call: TRBD1; j_call: TRBJ2-3; v_call: TRBV5-1; cdr3_nt: TGCGCCAGCAGCTTGTACAGGGGGCGCACAGATACGCAGTATTTT; cdr3_aa: CASSLYRGRTDTQYF
clone_size: few; d_call: .; j_call: TRBJ2-3; v_call: TRBV7-2; cdr3_nt: TGTGCCAGCAGCCCCCGGAGAAGCACAGATACGCAGTATTTT; cdr3_aa: CASSPRRSTDTQYF
clone_size: once; d_call: .; j_call: TRBJ1-1; v_call: TRBV29-1; cdr3_nt: TGCAGCGTTGAAGACGTTTCCAGAAAAAACACTGAAGCTTTCTTT; cdr3_aa: CSVEDVSRKNTEAFF
clone_size: few; d_call: .; j_call: TRBJ2-1; v_call: TRBV2; cdr3_nt: TGTGCCAGCAGTGCCAGTCAGGGTTTCTACAATGAGCAGTTCTTC; cdr3_aa: CASSASQGFYNEQFF
clone_size: .; d_call: .; j_call: TRBJ2-1; v_call: TRBV9; cdr3_nt: TGTGCCAGCAGCGTAGCTCAGGGTGAGCAGTTCTTC; cdr3_aa: CASSVAQGEQFF
clone_size: .; d_call: .; j_call: TRBJ2-2; v_call: TRBV3-1/TRBV3-2; cdr3_nt: TGTGCCAGCAGCCAAGAAATTCTAGAGAACACCGGGGAGCTGTTTTTT; cdr3_aa: CASSQEILENTGELFF
clone_size: few; d_call: .; j_call: TRBJ2-5; v_call: TRBV5-4; cdr3_nt: TGTGCCAGCAGCGTCCCAGGGAACCAAGAGACCCAGTACTTC; cdr3_aa: CASSVPGNQETQYF
clone_size: .; d_call: .; j_call: TRBJ2-1; v_call: TRBV5-4; cdr3_nt: TGTGCCAGCAGCTTTAAGGACAGCTACAATGAGCAGTTCTTC; cdr3_aa: CASSFKDSYNEQFF
clone_size: .; d_call: .; j_call: TRBJ1-2; v_call: TRBV5-6; cdr3_nt: TGTGCCAGCAGCTTCGGGGGGTCTAACTATGGCTACACCTTC; cdr3_aa: CASSFGGSNYGYTF
clone_size: .; d_call: TRBD2; j_call: TRBJ2-3; v_call: TRBV7-2; cdr3_nt: TGTGCCAGCGGTCTAGCGGGGGACCTTAATACGCAGTATTTT; cdr3_aa: CASGLAGDLNTQYF
clone_size: many; d_call: TRBD1; j_call: TRBJ1-1; v_call: TRBV4-1; cdr3_nt: TGCGCCAGCAACAGGGGAGGTGGCACTGAAGCTTTCTTT; cdr3_aa: CASNRGGGTEAFF
clone_size: .; d_call: .; j_call: TRBJ1-5; v_call: TRBV18; cdr3_nt: TGTGCCAGCTCACCAGGGGCCATCAATCAGCCCCAGCATTTT; cdr3_aa: CASSPGAINQPQHF
clone_size: .; d_call: TRBD2; j_call: TRBJ2-3; v_call: TRBV3-1/TRBV3-2; cdr3_nt: TGTGCCAGCAGCCAAGTGATGGGTTTGGGGGGGGAAGGCACGCAGTATTTT; cdr3_aa: CASSQVMGLGGEGTQYF
clone_size: few; d_call: TRBD1; j_call: TRBJ2-2; v_call: TRBV7-2; cdr3_nt: TGTGCCAGCACTCTGACAGGGACGTTCACCGGGGAGCTGTTTTTT; cdr3_aa: CASTLTGTFTGELFF
clone_size: .; d_call: .; j_call: TRBJ1-4; v_call: TRBV6-6; cdr3_nt: TGTGCCAGCAGTTACTCGAGTGAAAAACTGTTTTTT; cdr3_aa: CASSYSSEKLFF
clone_size: few; d_call: TRBD2; j_call: TRBJ2-5; v_call: TRBV27; cdr3_nt: TGTGCCAGCAGTTTAGGGTTTAGTAGCGGGGGCTACCAAGAGACCCAGTACTTC; cdr3_aa: CASSLGFSSGGYQETQYF
clone_size: .; d_call: TRBD1; j_call: TRBJ1-3; v_call: TRBV27; cdr3_nt: TGTGCCAGCAGTTTATATCCGCCCGGGACAGGGGGAAACACCATATATTTT; cdr3_aa: CASSLYPPGTGGNTIYF
clone_size: many; d_call: .; j_call: TRBJ1-5; v_call: TRBV19; cdr3_nt: TGTGCCAGTAATGACAGGCAGTATCAGCCCCAGCATTTT; cdr3_aa: CASNDRQYQPQHF
clone_size: .; d_call: .; j_call: TRBJ2-1; v_call: TRBV7-9; cdr3_nt: TGTGCCAGCAGCTCCTCAGGGGCGCCTGGGAATGAGCAGTTCTTC; cdr3_aa: CASSSSGAPGNEQFF
clone_size: .; d_call: TRBD1; j_call: TRBJ1-1; v_call: TRBV6-5; cdr3_nt: TGTGCCAGCAGTTCCCGTTCCGGGACAGGGAACACTGAAGCTTTCTTT; cdr3_aa: CASSSRSGTGNTEAFF
clone_size: .; d_call: TRBD1; j_call: TRBJ1-2; v_call: TRBV6-1; cdr3_nt: TGTGCCAGCAGCGAAACGCCGGGACAGGGGGCCGGTGGCTACACCTTC; cdr3_aa: CASSETPGQGAGGYTF
clone_size: .; d_call: .; j_call: TRBJ1-2; v_call: TRBV20-1; cdr3_nt: TGCAGTGCTAGTACAGTCAACTATGGCTACACCTTC; cdr3_aa: CSASTVNYGYTF
clone_size: .; d_call: TRBD2; j_call: TRBJ2-5; v_call: TRBV6-5; cdr3_nt: TGTGCCAGCCAAGCGGGACTCCAAGAGACCCAGTACTTC; cdr3_aa: CASQAGLQETQYF
clone_size: .; d_call: TRBD1; j_call: TRBJ2-2; v_call: TRBV7-3; cdr3_nt: TGTGCCAGCAGCACCGTAGGGACAGGGAACACCGGGGAGCTGTTTTTT; cdr3_aa: CASSTVGTGNTGELFF
clone_size: few; d_call: .; j_call: TRBJ1-2; v_call: TRBV6-2/TRBV6-3; cdr3_nt: TGTGCCAGCAGTTACTCGCCACTTGGGGGGATCTATGGCTACACCTTC; cdr3_aa: CASSYSPLGGIYGYTF
clone_size: many; d_call: TRBD1; j_call: TRBJ1-6; v_call: TRBV4-3; cdr3_nt: TGCGCCAGCAGCCAGGGACAGGGCAGTTCACCCCTCCACTTT; cdr3_aa: CASSQGQGSSPLHF
clone_size: .; d_call: .; j_call: TRBJ2-7; v_call: TRBV5-4; cdr3_nt: TGTGCCAGCAGCCCAGGGGCCCCCTCCCCCGGGGACGAGCAGTACTTC; cdr3_aa: CASSPGAPSPGDEQYF
clone_size: once; d_call: .; j_call: TRBJ1-1; v_call: TRBV7-2; cdr3_nt: TGTGCCAGCAGCTTCAGACAGACTTTGAACACTGAAGCTTTCTTT; cdr3_aa: CASSFRQTLNTEAFF
clone_size: .; d_call: .; j_call: TRBJ2-5; v_call: TRBV11-2; cdr3_nt: TGTGCCAGCAGCTTAGTGGGGGGATTCCAAGAGACCCAGTACTTC; cdr3_aa: CASSLVGGFQETQYF
clone_size: .; d_call: .; j_call: TRBJ1-2; v_call: TRBV24-1; cdr3_nt: TGTGCCACCGCAGATACTAACTATGGCTACACCTTC; cdr3_aa: CATADTNYGYTF